The present T cell receptor (beta chain) was sequenced within a study of T cells in Graves' hyperthyroidism and ophthalmopathy. V dropped 4 bases and J dropped 5; count of bases not matched to a gene: 9. The CDR3 runs 17 residues. Germline CDR1 is KGHDR and CDR2 is SFDVKD. Researchers took RNA transcripts and amplified the TCR beta CDR3 regions from them. The HTBI set primed first-round TCR CDR3 RT-PCR. TCRdb called the multiplex PCR reads again in MiXCR, with one record for every CDR3 protein. The repertoire includes about 600,000 distinct CDR3 sequences, about 15% of them detected once, and around 13% sits in the top ten. The sample holds many counts of this clonotype. The target antigen is unknown. General study points: Most expanded thyroid clonotypes above 0.001 recurred in blood. A median approximately 6.8 months before onset, the model predicted ophthalmopathy.

The receptor was isolated from a woman aged 45-65 years with Graves' ophthalmopathy. The chain carries TRBV24-1 and TRBJ2-1, with 11 bases identical to TRBD2. Sequencing input: blood. DNA of the CDR3: TGTGCCACCAGTGACCCTTCACTAGCGGGAGCTCACAATGAGCAGTTCTTC. This gives the protein CATSDPSLAGAHNEQFF.